The 10 T cell receptor beta chains reported below all come from one sample, sequenced in a study of shared clonotypes between healthy human individuals. Using immunoSEQ multiplex PCR, the repertoire was profiled, and TCRdb retains in-frame clones only, with some absent. The table lists 2,500,000 or so clones, more than 85% of them singletons. The sample was naive CD4+ T cells from PBMCs. Subset denoted: CD45RA+ positively selected. These receptors came from a man in his late teens or twenties in good health. Some clones in this sample may be carry-over from other donors' samples.

The chain uses TRBV28 and TRBJ2-2; unclear D gene. The CDR3 has 11 amino acids. Germline V CDR1 and CDR2: MDHEN, SYDVKM. The CDR3 DNA sequence: TGTGCGGGTGGTCGTGCCGGGGAGCTGTTTTTT. Encoded protein: CAGGRAGELFF. Full variable domain (outside the CDR3, taken from reference TRBV28 and TRBJ2-2): DVKVTQSSRYLVKRTGEKVFLECVQDMDHENMFWYRQDPGLGLRLIYFSYDVKMKEKGDIPEGYSVSREKKERFSLILESASTNQTSMYLCAGGRAGELFFGEGSRLTVL.

This clone has only one observation. This chain uses TRBV28 with TRBJ1-3; tentative D call: TRBD1 (6 bases). CDR3 length equals 16 residues. Deletions cut 6 bases from V and 0 bases from J, with 15 bases between. Germline values: CDR1 MDHEN, CDR2 SYDVKM. The CDR3 DNA is TGTGCCAGCAGGGGTCGAGACAGGTTCTCTGGAAACACCATATATTTT. As protein: CASRGRDRFSGNTIYF.

This chain uses TRBV6-6 with TRBJ1-6; D perhaps matches TRBD1 (6 bases). Germline CDR1 reads MNHNY; CDR2 reads SVGAGI (reference sequence). The CDR3 is 16 amino acids. Deletions cut 2 bases from V and 6 bases from J, with 14 bases between. The CDR3 nucleotides read TGTGCCAGCAGTTACCAAAGCAGGGGTGGTAATTCACCCCTCCACTTT. Translation: CASSYQSRGGNSPLHF.

As regards this clone: This specimen includes other DNA sequences encoding the same CDR3. The J gene is TRBJ2-5, the V gene TRBV7-3; D may be TRBD1 (6 bases). Trimming shortened V by 2 bases and J by 4 bases, and 11 bases separated the two germline ends. Germline lookup yields CDR1 SGHTA and CDR2 FQGTGA. This CDR3 is built from 14 residues. The CDR3 loop reads CASSLAGVGETQYF. DNA for the CDR3: TGTGCCAGCAGCTTAGCAGGGGTGGGAGAGACCCAGTACTTC.

Only a few counts were recorded for this clone. The CDR3 is CASSRDRTQPQHF. CDR3 DNA: TGTGCCAGCAGCCGGGACAGGACTCAGCCCCAGCATTTT. The rearrangement links TRBV2 to TRBJ1-5, with 8 bases matching TRBD1. CDR3 length equals 13 residues. From germline, CDR1 is SNHLY and CDR2 FYNNEI. Unmatched junction bases numbered 4, after V lost 6 bases and J lost 6 bases.

The genes are TRBV6-5 and TRBJ2-1; TRBD1 is a possible D gene (6 bases). Germline V gene lookup returns CDR1 MNHEY and CDR2 SVGAGI. V lost 5 bases to trimming and J lost 7 bases, with 15 bases between them. This CDR3 spans 14 amino acids. CDR3 bases: TGTGCCAGCAGTGTAGGGGGAAGCGTAAATGAGCAGTTCTTC. This gives the protein CASSVGGSVNEQFF.

This chain connects TRBV10-2 to TRBJ1-3; TRBD1 agrees at 8 bases. The CDR3 contains 14 residues. Germline V gives CDR1 WSHSY, CDR2 SAAADI. The junction had 4 bases not matched to a gene; V was cut back by 6 bases and J by 3 bases. CDR3 in amino acids: CASSRGQDGNTIYF. In DNA, the CDR3 is TGCGCCAGCAGCAGGGGGCAGGATGGAAACACCATATATTTT.

J is TRBJ2-7 and V is TRBV7-9; TRBD1 matches 9 bases. V gave up 4 bases and J gave up 3 bases; unmatched junction bases: 4. Germline-derived CDR1 and CDR2 are SEHNR and FQNEAQ (reference sequence). CDR3 size: 14 residues. The DNA of the CDR3 is TGTGCCAGCAGCTCGTGGACAGGGGTCTACGAGCAGTACTTC. Translation gives CASSSWTGVYEQYF.

The V call is TRBV11-1, the J call TRBJ1-2; 8 nucleotides align to TRBD1. The J segment lost 1 base and the V segment lost 5 bases, leaving 9 bases of the junction unmatched. There are 16 residues in the CDR3. CDR1 and CDR2 (germline): SGHAT, FQDESV (reference sequence). The CDR3 loop is CASSGMYGQGNYGYTF. The CDR3 DNA sequence: TGTGCCAGCAGCGGGATGTATGGACAGGGTAACTATGGCTACACCTTC.

The V call is TRBV6-1, the J call TRBJ2-7, with TRBD1 matching 9 bases. The CDR3 runs to 15 residues. CDR1 is MNHNS, CDR2 SASEGT, per germline. Trimming cost V 6 bases and J 5 bases; bases outside gene matches: 11. The CDR3 sequence: CASRLTGTGSNEQYF. In nucleotides, the CDR3 is TGTGCCAGCAGACTGACCGGGACAGGGAGCAACGAGCAGTACTTC.